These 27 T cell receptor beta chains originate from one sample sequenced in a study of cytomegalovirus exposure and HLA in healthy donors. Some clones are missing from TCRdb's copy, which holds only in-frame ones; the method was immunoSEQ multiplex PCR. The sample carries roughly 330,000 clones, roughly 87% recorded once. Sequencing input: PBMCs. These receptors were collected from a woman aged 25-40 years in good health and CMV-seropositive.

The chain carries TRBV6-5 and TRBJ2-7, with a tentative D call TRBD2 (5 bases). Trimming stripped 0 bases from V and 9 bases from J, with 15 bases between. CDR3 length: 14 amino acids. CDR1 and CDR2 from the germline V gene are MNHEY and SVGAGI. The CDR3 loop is CASSYSPSSSLQYF. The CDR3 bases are TGTGCCAGCAGTTACTCCCCTAGCTCTTCGCTGCAGTACTTC.

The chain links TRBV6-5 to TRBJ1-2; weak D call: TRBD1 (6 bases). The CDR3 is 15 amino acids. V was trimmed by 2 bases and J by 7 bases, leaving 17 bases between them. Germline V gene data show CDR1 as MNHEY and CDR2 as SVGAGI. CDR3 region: CASSYEGVGARGYTF. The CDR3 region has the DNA TGTGCCAGCAGTTACGAGGGGGTGGGGGCGCGTGGCTACACCTTC.

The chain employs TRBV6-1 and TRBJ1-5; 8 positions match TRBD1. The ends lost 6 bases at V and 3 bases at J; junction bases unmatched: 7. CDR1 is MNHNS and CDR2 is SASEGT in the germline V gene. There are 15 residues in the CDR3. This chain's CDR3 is CASRLDRADNQPQHF. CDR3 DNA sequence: TGTGCCAGCAGACTGGACAGGGCGGACAATCAGCCCCAGCATTTT.

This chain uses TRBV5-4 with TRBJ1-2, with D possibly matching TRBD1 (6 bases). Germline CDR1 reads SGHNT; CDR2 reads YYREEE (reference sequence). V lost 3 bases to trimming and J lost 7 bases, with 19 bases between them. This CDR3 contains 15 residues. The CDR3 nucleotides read TGTGCCAGCAGCTCTCGCGGGCAGGGGAGGATTGGCTACACCTTC. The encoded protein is CASSSRGQGRIGYTF.

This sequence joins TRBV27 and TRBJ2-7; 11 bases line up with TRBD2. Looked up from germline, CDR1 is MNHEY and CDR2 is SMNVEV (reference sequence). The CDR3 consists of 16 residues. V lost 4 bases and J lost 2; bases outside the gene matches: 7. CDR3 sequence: CASSSPIAGGTYEQYF. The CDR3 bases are TGTGCCAGCAGTTCCCCAATAGCGGGAGGGACCTACGAGCAGTACTTC.

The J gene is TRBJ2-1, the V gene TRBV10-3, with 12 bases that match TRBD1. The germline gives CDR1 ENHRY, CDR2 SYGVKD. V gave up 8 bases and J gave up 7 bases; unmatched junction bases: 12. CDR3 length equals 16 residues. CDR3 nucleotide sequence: TGTGCCATCGGGACAGGGGGCAGGGAGACTTGGAATGAGCAGTTCTTC. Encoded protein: CAIGTGGRETWNEQFF.

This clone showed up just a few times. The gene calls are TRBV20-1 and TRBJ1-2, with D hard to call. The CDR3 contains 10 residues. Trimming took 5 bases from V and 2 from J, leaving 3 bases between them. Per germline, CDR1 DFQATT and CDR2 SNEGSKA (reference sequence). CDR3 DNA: TGCAGTGCTGGGAACTATGGCTACACCTTC. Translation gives CSAGNYGYTF.

DNA of the CDR3: TGTGCCAGCAGCTTAGATTTGGCCGCCGAGCAGTACTTC. As protein: CASSLDLAAEQYF. This chain links TRBV11-3 with TRBJ2-7, with unresolved D. The CDR3 totals 13 residues. CDR1 is SGHNT, CDR2 YENEEA, per germline. Trimming shortened V by 0 bases and J by 6 bases, and 9 bases separated the two germline ends.

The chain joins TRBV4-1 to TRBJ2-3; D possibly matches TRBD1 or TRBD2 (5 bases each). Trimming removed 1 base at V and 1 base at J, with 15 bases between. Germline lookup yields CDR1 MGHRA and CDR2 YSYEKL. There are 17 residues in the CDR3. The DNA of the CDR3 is TGCGCCAGCAGCCAAGTTCCCGGGGCCCTACGCACAGATACGCAGTATTTT. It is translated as CASSQVPGALRTDTQYF.

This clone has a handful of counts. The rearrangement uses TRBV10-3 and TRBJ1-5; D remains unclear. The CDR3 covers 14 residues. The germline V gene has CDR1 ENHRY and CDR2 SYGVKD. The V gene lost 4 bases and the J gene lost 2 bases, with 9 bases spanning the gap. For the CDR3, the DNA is TGTGCCATCAGTGGGAGTGACGGCAATCAGCCCCAGCATTTT. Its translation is CAISGSDGNQPQHF.

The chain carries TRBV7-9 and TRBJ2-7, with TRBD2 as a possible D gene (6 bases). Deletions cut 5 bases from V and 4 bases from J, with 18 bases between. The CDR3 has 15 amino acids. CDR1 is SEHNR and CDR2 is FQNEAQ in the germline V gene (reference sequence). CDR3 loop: CASSRPGTHEYEQYF. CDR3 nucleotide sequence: TGTGCCAGCAGCCGGCCCGGGACTCATGAGTACGAGCAGTACTTC.

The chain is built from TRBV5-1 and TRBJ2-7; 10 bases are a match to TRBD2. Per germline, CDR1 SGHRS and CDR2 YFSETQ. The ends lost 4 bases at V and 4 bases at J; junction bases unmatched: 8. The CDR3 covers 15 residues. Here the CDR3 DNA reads TGCGCCAGCAGCCAACTAAGCGGGGGGGCTTACGAGCAGTACTTC. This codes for CASSQLSGGAYEQYF.

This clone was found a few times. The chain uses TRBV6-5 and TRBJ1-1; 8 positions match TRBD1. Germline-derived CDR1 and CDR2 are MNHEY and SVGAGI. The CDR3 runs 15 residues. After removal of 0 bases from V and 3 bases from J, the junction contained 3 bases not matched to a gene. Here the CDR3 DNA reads TGTGCCAGCAGTTACTCGGGGACAGGCCACACTGAAGCTTTCTTT. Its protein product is CASSYSGTGHTEAFF.

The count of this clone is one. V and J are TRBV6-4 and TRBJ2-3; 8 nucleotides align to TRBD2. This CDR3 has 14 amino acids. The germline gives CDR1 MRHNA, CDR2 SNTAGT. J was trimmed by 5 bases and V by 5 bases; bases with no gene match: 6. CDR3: CASSQAGVGDTQYF. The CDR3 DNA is TGTGCCAGCAGTCAAGCGGGAGTCGGAGATACGCAGTATTTT.

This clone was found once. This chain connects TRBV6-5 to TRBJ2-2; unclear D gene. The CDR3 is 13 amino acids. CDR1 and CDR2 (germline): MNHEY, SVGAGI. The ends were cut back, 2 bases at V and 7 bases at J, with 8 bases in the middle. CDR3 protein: CASSYIPGGELFF. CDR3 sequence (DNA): TGTGCCAGCAGTTACATTCCGGGCGGGGAGCTGTTTTTT.

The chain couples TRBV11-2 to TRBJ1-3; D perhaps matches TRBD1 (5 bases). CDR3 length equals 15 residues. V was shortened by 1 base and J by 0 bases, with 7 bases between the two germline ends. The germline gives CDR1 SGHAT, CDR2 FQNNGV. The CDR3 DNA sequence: TGTGCCAGCAGCTTAGGAGGGGTCTCTGGAAACACCATATATTTT. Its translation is CASSLGGVSGNTIYF.

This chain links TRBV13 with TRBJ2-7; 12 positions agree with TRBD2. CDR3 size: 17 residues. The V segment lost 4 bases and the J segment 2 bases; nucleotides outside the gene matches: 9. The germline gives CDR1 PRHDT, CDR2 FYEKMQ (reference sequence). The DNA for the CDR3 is TGTGCCAGCAGCTCTAGCGGGGGGGCCAATAGGGCCTACGAGCAGTACTTC. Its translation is CASSSSGGANRAYEQYF. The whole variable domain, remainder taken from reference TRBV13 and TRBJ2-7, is AAGVIQSPRHLIKEKRETATLKCYPIPRHDTVYWYQQGPGQDPQFLISFYEKMQSDKGSIPDRFSAQQFSDYHSELNMSSLELGDSALYFCASSSSGGANRAYEQYFGPGTRLTVT.

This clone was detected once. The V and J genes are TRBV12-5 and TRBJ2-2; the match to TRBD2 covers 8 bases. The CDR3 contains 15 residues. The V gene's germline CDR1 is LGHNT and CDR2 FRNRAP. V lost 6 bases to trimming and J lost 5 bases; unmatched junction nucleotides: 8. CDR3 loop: CASGAGARTTGELFF. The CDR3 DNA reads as TGTGCTAGTGGAGCGGGGGCCAGGACGACCGGGGAGCTGTTTTTT.

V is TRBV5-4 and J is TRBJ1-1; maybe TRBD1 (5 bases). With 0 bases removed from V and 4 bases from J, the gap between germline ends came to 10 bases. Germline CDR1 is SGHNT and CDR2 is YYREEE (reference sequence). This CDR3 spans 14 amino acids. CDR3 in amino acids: CASSLVLGGTEAFF. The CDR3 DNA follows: TGTGCCAGCAGCTTGGTTCTGGGGGGCACTGAAGCTTTCTTT.

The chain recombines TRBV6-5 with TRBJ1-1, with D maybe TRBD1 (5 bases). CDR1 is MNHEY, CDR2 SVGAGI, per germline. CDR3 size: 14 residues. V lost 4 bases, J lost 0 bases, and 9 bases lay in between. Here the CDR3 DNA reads TGTGCCAGCAGTTGGGCAGGGTTGAACACTGAAGCTTTCTTT. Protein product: CASSWAGLNTEAFF.

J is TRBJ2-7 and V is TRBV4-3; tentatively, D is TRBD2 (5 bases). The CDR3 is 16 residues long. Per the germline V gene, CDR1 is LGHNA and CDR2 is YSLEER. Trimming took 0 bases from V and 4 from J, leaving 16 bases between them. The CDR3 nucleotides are TGCGCCAGCAGCCAAGATAGGTCTAGCACACAATACGAGCAGTACTTC. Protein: CASSQDRSSTQYEQYF.

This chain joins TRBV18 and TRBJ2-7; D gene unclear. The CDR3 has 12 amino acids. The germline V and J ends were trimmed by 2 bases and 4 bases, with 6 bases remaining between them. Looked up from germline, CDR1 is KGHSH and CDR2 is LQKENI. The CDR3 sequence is CASSPGVYEQYF. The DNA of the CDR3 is TGTGCCAGCTCACCAGGGGTTTACGAGCAGTACTTC. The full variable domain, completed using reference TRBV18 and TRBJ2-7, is NAGVMQNPRHLVRRRGQEARLRCSPMKGHSHVYWYRQLPEEGLKFMVYLQKENIIDESGMPKERFSAEFPKEGPSILRIQQVVRGDSAAYFCASSPGVYEQYFGPGTRLTVT.

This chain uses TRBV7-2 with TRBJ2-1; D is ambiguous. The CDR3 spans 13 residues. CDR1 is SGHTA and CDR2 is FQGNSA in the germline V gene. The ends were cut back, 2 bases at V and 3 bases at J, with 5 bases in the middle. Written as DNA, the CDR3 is TGTGCCAGCAGCTTAATCAGCTACAATGAGCAGTTCTTC. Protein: CASSLISYNEQFF. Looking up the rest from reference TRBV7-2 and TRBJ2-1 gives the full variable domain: GAGVSQSPSNKVTEKGKDVELRCDPISGHTALYWYRQSLGQGLEFLIYFQGNSAPDKSGLPSDRFSAERTGGSVSTLTIQRTQQEDSAVYLCASSLISYNEQFFGPGTRLTVL.

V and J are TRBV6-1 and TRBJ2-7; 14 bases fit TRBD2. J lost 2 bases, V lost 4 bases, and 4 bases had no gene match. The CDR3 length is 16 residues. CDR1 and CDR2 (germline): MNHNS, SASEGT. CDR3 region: CASSVTSGRGAYEQYF. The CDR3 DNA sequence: TGTGCCAGCAGTGTGACTAGCGGGAGGGGCGCCTACGAGCAGTACTTC.

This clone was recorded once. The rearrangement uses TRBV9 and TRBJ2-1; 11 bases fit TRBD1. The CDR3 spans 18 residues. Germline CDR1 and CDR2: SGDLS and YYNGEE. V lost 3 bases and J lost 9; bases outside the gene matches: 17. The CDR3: CASSDGIKGQGDPREQFF. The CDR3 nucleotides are TGTGCCAGCAGCGATGGAATCAAGGGACAGGGGGATCCACGTGAGCAGTTCTTC.

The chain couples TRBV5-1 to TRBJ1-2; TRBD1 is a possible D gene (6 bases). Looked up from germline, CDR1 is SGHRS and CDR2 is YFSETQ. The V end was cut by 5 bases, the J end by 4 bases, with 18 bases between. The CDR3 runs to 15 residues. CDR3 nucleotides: TGCGCCAGCAGAAACATCGAACAGGGCGTCTATGGCTACACCTTC. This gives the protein CASRNIEQGVYGYTF.

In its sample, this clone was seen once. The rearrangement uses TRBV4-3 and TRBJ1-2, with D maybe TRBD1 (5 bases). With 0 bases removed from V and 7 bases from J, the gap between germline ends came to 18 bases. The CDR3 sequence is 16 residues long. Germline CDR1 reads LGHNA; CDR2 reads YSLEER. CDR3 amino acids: CASSQDRGQRGLGYTF. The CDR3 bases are TGCGCCAGCAGCCAAGATCGTGGACAACGAGGGCTTGGCTACACCTTC.